The 17 T cell receptor beta chains in this list originate from one sample, sequenced in a study of cytotoxic CD8 clonotypes in ibrutinib-treated CLL. The method was immunoSEQ multiplex PCR; TCRdb's version includes in-frame clones alone and lacks a portion of them. The repertoire includes under 300,000 clones, less than 85% of them detected once, and about 5.3% sits in the top ten. Sequencing used PBMCs, obtained at disease progression, from a patient treated with ibrutinib. These TCRs come from a human donor with chronic lymphocytic leukemia.

The chain couples TRBV7-6 to TRBJ2-7, with 10 nucleotides matching TRBD1. Germline CDR1 is SGHVS and CDR2 is FNYEAQ. This CDR3 is 17 amino acids long. V was clipped by 2 bases and J by 3 bases; unmatched bases: 10. The CDR3 here is CASSLRGTRTGGYEQYF. CDR3 DNA sequence: TGTGCCAGCAGCTTAAGAGGAACCAGGACAGGGGGCTACGAGCAGTACTTC.

The chain recombines TRBV12-5 with TRBJ2-7, with TRBD1 matching over 7 bases. This CDR3 is built from 16 residues. CDR1 is LGHNT and CDR2 is FRNRAP in the germline V gene. V lost 0 bases and J lost 6; bases outside the gene matches: 11. CDR3 in DNA: TGTGCTAGTGGTTTGGTCGTGACAGGGACCTTCTTCGAGCAGTACTTC. Translation: CASGLVVTGTFFEQYF.

The chain uses TRBV9 and TRBJ2-7; D is possibly TRBD1 (5 bases). The CDR3 runs to 14 residues. V lost 0 bases and J 6 bases, leaving 13 bases between the germline ends. Germline V CDR1 and CDR2: SGDLS, YYNGEE. DNA of the CDR3: TGTGCCAGCAGCGTAGCCAGGGTTTCGACCGAGCAGTACTTC. It is translated as CASSVARVSTEQYF.

The chain is built from TRBV19 and TRBJ2-1, with D unclear. From germline, CDR1 is LNHDA and CDR2 SQIVND (reference sequence). This CDR3 has 12 amino acids. Trimming cost V 5 bases and J 5 bases, with 7 bases left between them. The chain's CDR3 is CASSWYHNEQFF. DNA for the CDR3: TGTGCCAGTAGTTGGTACCACAATGAGCAGTTCTTC.

CDR3 coding DNA: TGTGCCAGCAGCACGGAAGAGACCCAGTACTTC. This codes for CASSTEETQYF. V usage is TRBV5-8 and J usage is TRBJ2-5, with D uncertain. Germline CDR1 is SGHTS and CDR2 is YDEGEE. This CDR3 has 11 residues. Trimming left V 4 bases short and J 3 bases short, with 4 bases between. Filled out from reference TRBV5-8 and TRBJ2-5, the complete variable domain reads EAGVTQSPTHLIKTRGQQATLRCSPISGHTSVYWYQQALGLGLQFLLWYDEGEERNRGNFPPRFSGRQFPNYSSELNVNALELEDSALYLCASSTEETQYFGPGTRLLVL.

The rearrangement uses TRBV7-8 and TRBJ2-7; 12 positions agree with TRBD2. Per germline, CDR1 SGHVS and CDR2 FQNEAQ. The trim removed 5 bases at V and 6 bases at J, leaving 11 bases unmatched. The CDR3 is made up of 16 amino acids. Written as DNA, the CDR3 is TGTGCCAGCAGCCCCACCCTCACTAGCGGGGGGACCGAGCAGTACTTC. It codes for CASSPTLTSGGTEQYF.

The chain joins TRBV9 to TRBJ2-3; the match to TRBD2 covers 10 bases. This CDR3 contains 19 residues. V gave up 4 bases and J gave up 4 bases; unmatched junction bases: 18. CDR1 is SGDLS and CDR2 is YYNGEE in the germline V gene. CDR3: CASSPSRTSGPRWADTQYF. For the CDR3, the DNA is TGTGCCAGCAGCCCATCCCGGACTAGCGGCCCTAGGTGGGCAGATACGCAGTATTTT.

The genes are TRBV4-1 and TRBJ1-3, with 7 bases identical to TRBD1. The CDR3 consists of 17 residues. Per the germline V gene, CDR1 is MGHRA and CDR2 is YSYEKL. V was pared by 1 base and J by 0 bases, with 6 bases of the junction left unmatched. The CDR3 reads CASSQGQGPRSGNTIYF. Written as DNA, the CDR3 is TGCGCCAGCAGCCAAGGACAGGGTCCTCGCTCTGGAAACACCATATATTTT.

This chain links TRBV13 with TRBJ2-1; D gene ambiguous. Trimming took off 6 bases at V and 4 bases at J, with 16 bases between the two ends. The CDR3 sequence is 15 residues long. Per germline, CDR1 PRHDT and CDR2 FYEKMQ (reference sequence). The CDR3 loop is CASRTSRSTYNEQFF. The CDR3, as DNA: TGTGCCAGCAGAACATCAAGGTCGACATACAATGAGCAGTTCTTC.

The chain couples TRBV7-3 to TRBJ2-3; D is undetermined. This CDR3 has 12 residues. Germline CDR1 reads SGHTA; CDR2 reads FQGTGA. The ends were cut back, 4 bases at V and 0 bases at J, with 2 bases in the middle. The CDR3 nucleotides are TGTGCCAGCAGCTCAAGCACAGATACGCAGTATTTT. Translated: CASSSSTDTQYF. Complete variable domain (other parts from reference TRBV7-3 and TRBJ2-3): GAGVSQTPSNKVTEKGKYVELRCDPISGHTALYWYRQSLGQGPEFLIYFQGTGAADDSGLPNDRFFAVRPEGSVSTLKIQRTERGDSAVYLCASSSSTDTQYFGPGTRLTVL.

Only one count was recorded for this clone. The CDR3 here is CASRPGQGNTGELFF. The DNA for the CDR3 is TGTGCCAGCAGACCCGGACAGGGAAACACCGGGGAGCTGTTTTTT. The chain employs TRBV6-5 and TRBJ2-2; 8 bases line up with TRBD1. The CDR3 covers 15 residues. J was trimmed by 2 bases and V by 6 bases; bases with no gene match: 5. Germline loops: CDR1 MNHEY, CDR2 SVGAGI.

The rearrangement uses TRBV11-2 and TRBJ1-3; tentatively, D is TRBD1 (5 bases). Trimming shortened V by 5 bases and J by 2 bases, and 10 bases separated the two germline ends. The CDR3 has 14 amino acids. The germline V gene has CDR1 SGHAT and CDR2 FQNNGV. DNA for the CDR3: TGTGCCAGCAGCATGGACAATCCTGGAAACACCATATATTTT. Its protein is CASSMDNPGNTIYF.

This clone was observed a handful of times. The rearrangement joins TRBV27 to TRBJ2-7, with a weak D call TRBD1 (5 bases). The CDR3 has 14 amino acids. The germline CDR1 and CDR2 sequences are MNHEY and SMNVEV (reference sequence). V was shortened by 6 bases and J by 7 bases, with 19 bases between the two germline ends. The chain's CDR3 is CASRPGSHVREQYF. The CDR3 nucleotides read TGTGCCAGCAGGCCAGGGTCACATGTACGTGAGCAGTACTTC.

The chain couples TRBV5-4 to TRBJ2-5; D gene unclear. The length of the CDR3 is 13 residues. Per germline, CDR1 SGHNT and CDR2 YYREEE (reference sequence). V lost 4 bases, J lost 5 bases, and 12 bases lay in between. Here the CDR3 DNA reads TGTGCCAGCAGCCTTGTTCGGCGTGAGACCCAGTACTTC. Encoded protein: CASSLVRRETQYF.

This clone was counted between two and nine times. The CDR3 reads CASSGYRGLTETQYF. The CDR3 DNA sequence: TGTGCCAGCAGTGGGTACAGGGGTTTAACGGAGACCCAGTACTTC. The chain employs TRBV28 and TRBJ2-5; the match to TRBD1 covers 7 bases. Trimming at V came to 5 bases and at J to 5 bases, leaving 11 bases not matched to a gene. This CDR3 is built from 15 residues. Germline V gene sequence: CDR1 MDHEN, CDR2 SYDVKM.

About this clone itself: Different DNA sequences within this sample yield the same CDR3. This chain connects TRBV9 to TRBJ1-3; D gene ambiguous. This CDR3 region has 14 residues. V gave up 0 bases and J gave up 0 bases, with 4 bases separating them. Germline V lookup: CDR1 SGDLS, CDR2 YYNGEE. The CDR3 sequence: CASSVASSGNTIYF. The CDR3 DNA reads TGTGCCAGCAGCGTAGCAAGCTCTGGAAACACCATATATTTT.

V gene TRBV6-6 combines with J gene TRBJ1-1; D is possibly TRBD1 (6 bases). The germline CDR1 and CDR2 sequences are MNHNY and SVGAGI (reference sequence). CDR3 length equals 13 residues. The V and J ends lost 5 bases and 5 bases respectively, with 12 bases between them. The DNA for the CDR3 is TGTGCCAGCAGTCGGACAGCGAGTACTGAAGCTTTCTTT. It is translated as CASSRTASTEAFF.